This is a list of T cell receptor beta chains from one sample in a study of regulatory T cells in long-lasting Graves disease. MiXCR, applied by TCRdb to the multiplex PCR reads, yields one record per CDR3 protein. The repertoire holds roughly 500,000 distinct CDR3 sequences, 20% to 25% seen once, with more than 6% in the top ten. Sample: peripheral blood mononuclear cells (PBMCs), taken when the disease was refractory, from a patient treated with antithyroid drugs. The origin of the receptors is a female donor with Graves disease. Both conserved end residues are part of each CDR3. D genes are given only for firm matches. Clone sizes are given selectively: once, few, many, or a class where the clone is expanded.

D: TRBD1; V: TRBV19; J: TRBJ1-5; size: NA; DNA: TGTGCCAGTAGTACTCAACGACAGGGAAGTCAGCCCCAGCATTTT; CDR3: CASSTQRQGSQPQHF
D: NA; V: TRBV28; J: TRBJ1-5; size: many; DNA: TGTGCCAGCAGTTTAGAGGAGGGAGGCAATCAGCCCCAGCATTTT; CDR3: CASSLEEGGNQPQHF
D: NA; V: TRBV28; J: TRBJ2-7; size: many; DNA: TGTGCCAGCAGGGCTCTCAGGGACCCCTACGAGCAGTACTTC; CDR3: CASRALRDPYEQYF
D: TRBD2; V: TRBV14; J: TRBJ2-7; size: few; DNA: TGTGCCAGCAGCCAAGAGCTAGCGGGAGGCACACTCTACGAGCAGTACTTC; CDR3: CASSQELAGGTLYEQYF
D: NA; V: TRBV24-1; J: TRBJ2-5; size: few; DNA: TGTGCCACCAGTGATTTTCGGCGGGAAAAGGAGGCCCAGTACTTC; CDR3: CATSDFRREKEAQYF
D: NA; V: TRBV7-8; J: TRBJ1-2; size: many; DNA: TGTGCCAGCAGCTTAGCGGGGGGTGGCGGCTACACCTTC; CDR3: CASSLAGGGGYTF
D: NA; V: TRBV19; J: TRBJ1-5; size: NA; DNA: TGTGCCAGTAGTATAGTCCCCCCAGCGGGGGGGCTGGATCAGCCCCAGCATTTT; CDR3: CASSIVPPAGGLDQPQHF
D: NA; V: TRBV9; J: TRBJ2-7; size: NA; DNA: TGTGCCAGCAGCGTACGGGGGGCGGACGAGCAGTACTTC; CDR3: CASSVRGADEQYF
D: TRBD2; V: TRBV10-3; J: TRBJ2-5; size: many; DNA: TGTGCCATCAGTGAGAGCGGGATGTCGGGAGAGACCCAGTACTTC; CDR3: CAISESGMSGETQYF
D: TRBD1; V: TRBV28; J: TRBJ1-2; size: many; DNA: TGTGCCAGCAGTTTGGGGACAGATCCCCCCGCCTACACCTTC; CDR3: CASSLGTDPPAYTF
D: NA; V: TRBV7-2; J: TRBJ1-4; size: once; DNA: TGTGCCAGCAGCGCGAGGACGATTAATGAAAAACTGTTTTTT; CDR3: CASSARTINEKLFF
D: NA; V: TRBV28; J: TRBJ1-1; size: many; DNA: TGTGCCAGCAGTTTAAATGGACAGATCAACACTGAAGCTTTCTTT; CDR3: CASSLNGQINTEAFF
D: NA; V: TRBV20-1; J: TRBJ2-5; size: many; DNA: TGCAGTGCTAGAGAGTCGTACCAAGAGACCCAGTACTTC; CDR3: CSARESYQETQYF
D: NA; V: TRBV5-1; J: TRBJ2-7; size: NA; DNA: TGCGCCAGCAGCTCGCTCGGCAGGGGGGTCCACGAGCAGTACTTC; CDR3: CASSSLGRGVHEQYF
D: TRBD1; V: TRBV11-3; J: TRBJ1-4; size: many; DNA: TGTGCCAGCAGCTCGAAAAGAGGGGGCGATGGTGAAAAACTGTTTTTT; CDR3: CASSSKRGGDGEKLFF
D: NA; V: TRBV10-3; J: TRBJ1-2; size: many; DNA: TGTGCCATCAGTGTTCAACAAAACTTGGGATATGGCTACACCTTC; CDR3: CAISVQQNLGYGYTF
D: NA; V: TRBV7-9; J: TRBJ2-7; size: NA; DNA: TGTGCCAGCACCCCAGGGGATTCAGGCTACGAGCAGTACTTC; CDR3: CASTPGDSGYEQYF
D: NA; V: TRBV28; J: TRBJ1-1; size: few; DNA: TGTGCCAGCAGTCCCCTGAGGGAGGCCCATGAAGCTTTCTTT; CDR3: CASSPLREAHEAFF
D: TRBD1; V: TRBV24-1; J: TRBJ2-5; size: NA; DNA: TGTGCCATCAGTGATCGGACAGGGCCTTACCAAGAGACCCAGTACTTC; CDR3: CAISDRTGPYQETQYF
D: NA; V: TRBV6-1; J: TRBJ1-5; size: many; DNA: TGTGCCAGCAGTCCCCAGCGGACGCAGCCCCAGCATTTT; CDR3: CASSPQRTQPQHF
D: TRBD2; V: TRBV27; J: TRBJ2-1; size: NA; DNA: TGTGCCAGCTACCCCGGGGTAGCGGGATACAATGAGCAGTTCTTC; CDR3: CASYPGVAGYNEQFF
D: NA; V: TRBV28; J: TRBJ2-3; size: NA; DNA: TGTGCCAGCAGTTTATTCGGGATCCCCACAGATACGCAGTATTTT; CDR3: CASSLFGIPTDTQYF
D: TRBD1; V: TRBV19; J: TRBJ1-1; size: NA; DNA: TGTGCCAGTAGTATAGATGGGACAGGGGTCACTGAAGCTTTCTTT; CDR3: CASSIDGTGVTEAFF
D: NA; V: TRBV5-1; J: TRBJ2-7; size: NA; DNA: TGCGCCGGGGCGGAAGGGCCAGGGACCTACGAGCAGTACTTC; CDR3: CAGAEGPGTYEQYF
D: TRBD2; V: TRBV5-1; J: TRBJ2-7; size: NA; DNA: TGCGCCAGCAGCTCGCTTTCTAGCGGGGATGAGCAGTACTTC; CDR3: CASSSLSSGDEQYF
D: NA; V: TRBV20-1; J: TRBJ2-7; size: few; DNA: TGCAGTGCTAGAGTCATCCGTACGGCTGAGCAGTACTTC; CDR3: CSARVIRTAEQYF
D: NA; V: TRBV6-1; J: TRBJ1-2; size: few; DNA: TGTGCCAGCAGTGAAAGGGAGCAGGCCGGCTACACCTTC; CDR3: CASSEREQAGYTF
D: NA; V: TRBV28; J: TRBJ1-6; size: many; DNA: TGTGCCAGCACCTGGAATCTCCTTACATTTAATTCACCCCTCCACTTT; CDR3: CASTWNLLTFNSPLHF
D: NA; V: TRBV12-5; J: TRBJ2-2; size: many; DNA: TGTGCTAGCCGGGAGAGGAACACCGGGGAGCTGTTTTTT; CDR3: CASRERNTGELFF
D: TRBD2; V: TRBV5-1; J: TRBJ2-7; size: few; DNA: TGCGCCAGCAGCGTAACTAGCGGGGCTTCCTACGAGCAGTACTTC; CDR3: CASSVTSGASYEQYF
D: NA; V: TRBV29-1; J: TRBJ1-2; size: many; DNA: TGCAGCGTTGGGTCAGACAGAGGAATCTATGGCTACACCTTC; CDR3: CSVGSDRGIYGYTF
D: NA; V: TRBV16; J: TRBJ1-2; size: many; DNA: TGTGCCAGCAGCCGTCCGACGGGTAACTATGGCTACACCTTC; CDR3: CASSRPTGNYGYTF
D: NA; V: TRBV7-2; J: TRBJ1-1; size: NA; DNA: TGTGCCAGCAGCCACTGGATGGGTGAAGCTTTCTTT; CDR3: CASSHWMGEAFF
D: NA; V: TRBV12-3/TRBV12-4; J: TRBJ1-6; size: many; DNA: TGTGCCAGCAGTCCCGGACAGAATTCACCCCTCCACTTT; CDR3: CASSPGQNSPLHF
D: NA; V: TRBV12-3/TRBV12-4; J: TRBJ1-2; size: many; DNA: TGTGCCAGCAGTTTTACCCTCTTCGACAGTGAGGGGAATGGCTACACCTTC; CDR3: CASSFTLFDSEGNGYTF
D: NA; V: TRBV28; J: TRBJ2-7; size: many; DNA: TGTGCCAGCAGTCCGAGGGGTCGCCTTTCCTACGAGCAGTACTTC; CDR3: CASSPRGRLSYEQYF
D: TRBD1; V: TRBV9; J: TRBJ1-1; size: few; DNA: TGTGCCAGCAGCGACGTGTCAGGGGGCATGAACACTGAAGCTTTCTTT; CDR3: CASSDVSGGMNTEAFF
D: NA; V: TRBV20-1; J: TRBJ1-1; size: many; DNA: TGCAGTGCTAGAGCCCAAAGTGACGGCACTGAAGCTTTCTTT; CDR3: CSARAQSDGTEAFF
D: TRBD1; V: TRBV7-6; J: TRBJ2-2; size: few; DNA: TGTGCCAGCAGCTCGGACAGGGTTCGGGACACCGGGGAGCTGTTTTTT; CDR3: CASSSDRVRDTGELFF
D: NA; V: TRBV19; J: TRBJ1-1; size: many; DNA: TGTGCCAGTCATGACGGTTTGGGGCTTCTGAACACTGAAGCTTTCTTT; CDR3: CASHDGLGLLNTEAFF
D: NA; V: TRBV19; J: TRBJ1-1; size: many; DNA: TGTGCCAGTAGCCTCCCGCGGGTCGTGAACACTGAAGCTTTCTTT; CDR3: CASSLPRVVNTEAFF
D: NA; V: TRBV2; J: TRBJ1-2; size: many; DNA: TGTGCCAGCAGTTCCGCGAGACAGAGAGGTGGCTACACCTTC; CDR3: CASSSARQRGGYTF
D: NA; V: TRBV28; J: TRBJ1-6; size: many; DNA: TGTGCCAGCAGTTTACCCACCTATAATTCACCCCTCCACTTT; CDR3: CASSLPTYNSPLHF
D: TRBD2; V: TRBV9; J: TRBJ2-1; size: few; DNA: TGTGCCAGCAGCGTGGCTAGCGGGGAACCCTACAATGAGCAGTTCTTC; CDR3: CASSVASGEPYNEQFF
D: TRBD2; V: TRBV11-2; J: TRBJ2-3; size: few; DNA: TGTGCCAGCAGTGTTAGCGGGGTGAGCACAGATACGCAGTATTTT; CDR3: CASSVSGVSTDTQYF
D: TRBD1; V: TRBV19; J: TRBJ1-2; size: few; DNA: TGTGCCAGTAGTATCATTGCCGGGACAGGGGGTAGATATGGCTACACCTTC; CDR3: CASSIIAGTGGRYGYTF
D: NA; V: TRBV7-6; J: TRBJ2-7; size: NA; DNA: TGTGCCAGCAGCTTATCTTCAGGCGCACGCGAGCAGTACTTC; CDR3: CASSLSSGAREQYF
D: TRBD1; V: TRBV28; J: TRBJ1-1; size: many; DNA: TGTGCCAGCGGGGGACAGAAGGTGGCGAACACTGAAGCTTTCTTT; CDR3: CASGGQKVANTEAFF
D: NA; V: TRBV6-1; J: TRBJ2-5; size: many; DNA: TGTGCCAGCTACCAAGCGGGTCACAAAGAGACCCAGTACTTC; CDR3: CASYQAGHKETQYF
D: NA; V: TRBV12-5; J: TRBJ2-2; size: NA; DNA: TGTGCTAGTGGTTTGGCGACAGTCGCCGGGGAGCTGTTTTTT; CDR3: CASGLATVAGELFF
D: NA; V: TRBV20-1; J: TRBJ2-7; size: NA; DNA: TGCAGTGCGTACGGGACTTGGGCCTACGAGCAGTACTTC; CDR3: CSAYGTWAYEQYF
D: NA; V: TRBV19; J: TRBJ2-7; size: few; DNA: TGTGCCAGTCAAGATTTAGGGAGGACCTACGAGCAGTACTTC; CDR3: CASQDLGRTYEQYF
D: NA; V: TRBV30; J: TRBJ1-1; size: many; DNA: TGTGCCTGGAGTGGGGGGGCTGAAGCTTTCTTT; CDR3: CAWSGGAEAFF
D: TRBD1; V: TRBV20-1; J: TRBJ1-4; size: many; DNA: TGCAGTGCGCAACGCGGGACAGCTCTTGAAAAACTGTTTTTT; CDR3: CSAQRGTALEKLFF
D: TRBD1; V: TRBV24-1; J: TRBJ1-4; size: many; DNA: TGTGCCACCCGAGGGGGCGCGAATGAAAAACTGTTTTTT; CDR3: CATRGGANEKLFF
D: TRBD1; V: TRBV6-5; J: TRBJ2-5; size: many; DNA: TGTGCCAGCAGTTACTCGAGGACAGGTTGGGAGACCCAGTACTTC; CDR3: CASSYSRTGWETQYF
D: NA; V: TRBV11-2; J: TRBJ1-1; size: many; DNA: TGTGCCAGCAGCTCGGGTTCGGTCACTGAAGCTTTCTTT; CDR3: CASSSGSVTEAFF
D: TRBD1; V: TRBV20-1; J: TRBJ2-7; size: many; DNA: TGCAGTGCGAGACGACAGGGGATGTCCTACGAGCAGTACTTC; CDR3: CSARRQGMSYEQYF
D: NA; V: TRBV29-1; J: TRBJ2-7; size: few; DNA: TGCAGCGTTGAAAAACAGGGAGAGGGGCAGTACTTC; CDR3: CSVEKQGEGQYF